One sample yielded the 15 T cell receptor beta chains listed below, sequenced in a study of T cell responses to AZD1222 COVID-19 vaccine. Sequencing was performed with immunoSEQ multiplex PCR; in TCRdb, only in-frame clones are kept and a portion is missing. The sample has roughly 89,000 clones, over 75% seen once. Here the sequenced sample was peripheral blood, taken on day 0 of MenACWY control vaccination. These receptor sequences come from an adult in good health.

The CDR3 region is CATSDNGQGEQFF. Written as DNA, the CDR3 is TGTGCCACCAGTGACAATGGACAGGGTGAGCAGTTCTTC. The J gene is TRBJ2-1, the V gene TRBV24-1, with TRBD1 matching 8 bases. With 4 bases clipped from V and 9 bases from J, the junction kept 4 bases outside the gene matches. Germline CDR1 reads KGHDR; CDR2 reads SFDVKD. The CDR3 spans 13 residues.

The chain couples TRBV19 to TRBJ1-1; D is unclear. The V gene's germline CDR1 is LNHDA and CDR2 SQIVND (reference sequence). V lost 5 bases and J 5 bases, leaving 12 bases between the germline ends. The CDR3 totals 13 residues. Here the CDR3 reads CASSLEFGTEAFF. The CDR3 nucleotides are TGTGCCAGTAGTCTTGAGTTTGGGACTGAAGCTTTCTTT. Full variable domain (missing parts from reference TRBV19 and TRBJ1-1): DGGITQSPKYLFRKEGQNVTLSCEQNLNHDAMYWYRQDPGQGLRLIYYSQIVNDFQKGDIAEGYSVSREKKESFPLTVTSAQKNPTAFYLCASSLEFGTEAFFGQGTRLTVV.

The chain employs TRBV7-3 and TRBJ2-1; no firm D call. Germline values: CDR1 SGHTA, CDR2 FQGTGA. Trimming stripped 2 bases from V and 4 bases from J, with 9 bases between. The length of the CDR3 is 14 residues. CDR3 nucleotides: TGTGCCAGCAGCTTACAGGCCGCATACAATGAGCAGTTCTTC. It translates to CASSLQAAYNEQFF.

The chain joins TRBV3-1 (or the pseudogene TRBV3-2) to TRBJ2-3; 14 positions agree with TRBD2. Germline lookup yields CDR1 LGHDT and CDR2 YNNKEL (reference sequence). With V trimmed by 3 bases and J by 3 bases, 14 bases remained unmatched. The CDR3 is 20 residues long. The DNA of the CDR3 is TGTGCCAGCAGCCACACGGCCGGGACTAGCGGGAGCGGGAGGACAGATACGCAGTATTTT. This codes for CASSHTAGTSGSGRTDTQYF.

V gene TRBV6-2 or TRBV6-3 combines with J gene TRBJ1-5, with D hard to call. Germline CDR1 and CDR2: MNHEY and SVGEGT. Trimming removed 2 bases at V and 5 bases at J, with 10 bases between. This CDR3 is 14 amino acids long. The DNA of the CDR3 is TGTGCCAGCAGTTACACCCCAGCAGATCAGCCCCAGCATTTT. Translated, it gives CASSYTPADQPQHF.

This chain connects TRBV5-1 to TRBJ2-1; 9 nucleotides agree with TRBD2. The CDR3 consists of 15 residues. Germline lookup yields CDR1 SGHRS and CDR2 YFSETQ. Germline trimming cut 0 bases from V and 9 bases from J; bases unmatched to any gene: 7. As DNA, the CDR3 is TGCGCCAGCAGCTTGGCAGCTAGCGGGACGGGTGAGCAGTTCTTC. It translates to CASSLAASGTGEQFF.

The chain employs TRBV11-3 and TRBJ2-7; the match to TRBD1 covers 8 bases. Trimming cost V 5 bases and J 1 base; bases outside gene matches: 4. The germline gives CDR1 SGHNT, CDR2 YENEEA. The CDR3 is made up of 14 amino acids. The CDR3 DNA reads TGTGCCAGCAGCATGACAGGGGCGTCCTACGAGCAGTACTTC. Its protein is CASSMTGASYEQYF.

The rearrangement uses TRBV29-1 and TRBJ1-5; D gene ambiguous. V was trimmed by 4 bases and J by 7 bases, leaving 11 bases between them. This CDR3 is 12 amino acids long. Germline CDR1 and CDR2: SQVTM and ANQGSEA. The CDR3 protein is CSVGVGEQPQHF. The CDR3 DNA follows: TGCAGCGTTGGAGTGGGAGAACAGCCCCAGCATTTT. Full variable domain (rest looked up from reference TRBV29-1 and TRBJ1-5): SAVISQKPSRDICQRGTSLTIQCQVDSQVTMMFWYRQQPGQSLTLIATANQGSEATYESGFVIDKFPISRPNLTFSTLTVSNMSPEDSSIYLCSVGVGEQPQHFGDGTRLSIL.

The chain has TRBV28 and TRBJ2-2; tentative D call: TRBD1 (6 bases). CDR3 length equals 17 residues. Trimming took off 4 bases at V and 4 bases at J, with 19 bases between the two ends. CDR1 and CDR2 (germline): MDHEN, SYDVKM. The CDR3 nucleotides are TGTGCCAGCAGTTCCCTCCAGGGGCTCAATGGCACCGGGGAGCTGTTTTTT. Encoded protein: CASSSLQGLNGTGELFF.

The V and J genes are TRBV7-3 and TRBJ1-1, with D unresolved. The V gene's germline CDR1 is SGHTA and CDR2 FQGTGA. The V and J ends lost 0 bases and 5 bases respectively, with 10 bases between them. This CDR3 is 14 amino acids long. The DNA for the CDR3 is TGTGCCAGCAGCTTAACGGATACACCTACTGAAGCTTTCTTT. It codes for CASSLTDTPTEAFF.

The count of this clone is one. The V and J genes are TRBV28 and TRBJ1-1, with D uncertain. Germline CDR1 reads MDHEN; CDR2 reads SYDVKM. This CDR3 comprises 14 residues. The V gene lost 3 bases and the J gene lost 0 bases, with 8 bases spanning the gap. CDR3 loop: CASSFSQMNTEAFF. CDR3 bases: TGTGCCAGCAGTTTTTCGCAGATGAACACTGAAGCTTTCTTT.

This sequence joins TRBV14 and TRBJ1-1, with a possible D match to TRBD1 (6 bases). With 1 base removed from V and 7 bases from J, the gap between germline ends came to 13 bases. The CDR3 contains 14 residues. Germline V lookup: CDR1 SGHDN, CDR2 FVKESK. In DNA, the CDR3 is TGTGCCAGCAGCCAAGTACGGGGGGCGTATGAAGCTTTCTTT. Residues: CASSQVRGAYEAFF.

This clone appeared a single time. The chain is built from TRBV5-1 and TRBJ2-7; TRBD1 is a possible D gene (6 bases). CDR1 is SGHRS, CDR2 YFSETQ, per germline. The V end was cut by 0 bases, the J end by 0 bases, with 13 bases between. The CDR3 sequence is 16 residues long. The CDR3 loop is CASSLATGTPSYEQYF. CDR3 nucleotide sequence: TGCGCCAGCAGCTTGGCAACCGGGACACCCTCCTACGAGCAGTACTTC.

This rearrangement joins TRBV7-8 to TRBJ2-1; TRBD1 matches at 7 bases. Trimming removed 1 base from V and 9 bases from J; junction bases left unmatched: 6. The CDR3 runs 14 residues. Germline V gives CDR1 SGHVS, CDR2 FQNEAQ. The chain's CDR3 is CASSLGRQGAEQFF. Written as DNA, the CDR3 is TGTGCCAGCAGCTTAGGACGACAGGGCGCTGAGCAGTTCTTC.

This clone was recorded once. The genes are TRBV30 and TRBJ1-6; D remains unclear. V shed 5 bases and J shed 7 bases, with 15 bases lying between them. The CDR3 has 14 residues. Germline CDR1 reads GTSNPN; CDR2 reads SVGIG (reference sequence). This chain's CDR3 is CAWCEGHKNSPLHF. DNA for the CDR3: TGTGCCTGGTGTGAGGGTCATAAGAATTCACCCCTCCACTTT.